This TCR beta chain was found in a study of blood T cell repertoires in COVID-19. Study-level background: Some COVID-19 samples were acute and others convalescent; all came from the United States, Italy and Spain. Sample material is recorded as cDNA or gDNA derived from T cells, B-cell-depleted T cells, or PBMCs.

Original methodology: Reference gene primer amplification yielded estimated nucleated cell counts. Produced via immunoSEQ multiplex PCR; TCRdb's table is partial and in-frame only. Clone size and the V and J calls come from that table; the DNA yielded D and trimming. The sample includes around 200,000 clones, roughly 80% of them seen just once. J lost 6 bases, V lost 4 bases, and 5 bases had no gene match. Germline values: CDR1 MNHNY, CDR2 SVGAGI (reference sequence). The length of the CDR3 is 14 residues. The clonotype was recovered from a woman between 50 and 59 years old with acute or convalescent COVID-19. Sequenced: peripheral blood. V gene TRBV6-6 combines with J gene TRBJ2-3; TRBD1 matches 9 bases. The CDR3 DNA reads as TGTGCCAGCAGTTCACAGGGGGCCCTGGATACGCAGTATTTT. Its protein is CASSSQGALDTQYF.